The source of this T cell receptor (beta chain) is a study of blood T cell repertoires in COVID-19. Those who participated ranged in age from roughly 18 to 89 years and resided in approximately 23 US areas. Cohorts were assigned according to the clinical history that participants reported. For recovered donors of Cohort 3, there were two negative PCRs, clearance, or symptom resolution. Germline V CDR1 and CDR2: SGHRS, YFSETQ. V was pared by 8 bases and J by 1 base, with 15 bases between. The CDR3 covers 14 residues. Per the study methods: The authors estimated nucleated cell counts from reference gene primer amplification. Profiling relied on immunoSEQ multiplex PCR, and the TCRdb table lists in-frame clones only, not all of them. D and trimming were read from the DNA, whereas the V and J calls and clone size are those reported in that table. This sample has over 130,000 clones, with about 79% found just once.

The clonotype originates from a woman between 45 and 65 years old who had recovered from COVID-19. V usage is TRBV5-1 and J usage is TRBJ1-1; TRBD1 is a possible D gene (6 bases). Sequencing was done on a sample of PBMCs or T cells enriched from blood (not recorded which). CDR3 DNA sequence: TGCGCCAGTCAATACAGGGACCCGAACACTGAAGCTTTCTTT. As protein: CASQYRDPNTEAFF.